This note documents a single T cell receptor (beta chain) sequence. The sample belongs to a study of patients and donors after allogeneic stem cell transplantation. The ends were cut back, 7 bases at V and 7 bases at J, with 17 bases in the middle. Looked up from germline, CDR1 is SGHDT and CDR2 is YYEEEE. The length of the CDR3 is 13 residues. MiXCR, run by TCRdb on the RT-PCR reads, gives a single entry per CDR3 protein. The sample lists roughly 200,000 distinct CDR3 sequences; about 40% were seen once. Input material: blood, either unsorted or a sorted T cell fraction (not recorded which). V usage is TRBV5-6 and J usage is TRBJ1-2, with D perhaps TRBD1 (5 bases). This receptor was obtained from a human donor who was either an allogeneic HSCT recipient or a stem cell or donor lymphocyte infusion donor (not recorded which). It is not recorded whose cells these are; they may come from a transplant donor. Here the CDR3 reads CASRREAYLGYTF. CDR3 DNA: TGTGCCAGCCGCAGGGAGGCCTATCTTGGCTACACCTTC.